These 28 T cell receptor beta chains were sequenced from one sample in a study of response to subunit inactivated influenza vaccine. TCRdb reanalysed the RT-PCR reads using MiXCR and keeps one entry per CDR3 protein. The sample holds 500,000 to 600,000 distinct CDR3 sequences, 12% to 15% seen once. The sequences come from PBMCs from blood, collected 11 to 12 days after vaccination. These receptors were collected from a man over 45 who received an inactivated influenza vaccine.

The chain recombines TRBV5-1 with TRBJ2-3, with 15 positions matching TRBD2. Germline CDR1 SGHRS, CDR2 YFSETQ. The ends lost 4 bases at V and 5 bases at J; junction bases unmatched: 11. CDR3 length: 18 amino acids. The CDR3 DNA sequence: TGCGCCAGCAGCATCGGACTAGCGGGAGGGCCCTTACAAGATACGCAGTATTTT. Its translation is CASSIGLAGGPLQDTQYF.

This chain connects TRBV9 to TRBJ2-7; D remains ambiguous. Trimming left V 3 bases short and J 0 bases short, with 10 bases between. This CDR3 spans 14 amino acids. The germline V gene has CDR1 SGDLS and CDR2 YYNGEE. CDR3 residues: CASSETGDSYEQYF. In nucleotides, the CDR3 is TGTGCCAGCAGCGAAACTGGGGACTCCTACGAGCAGTACTTC.

This rearrangement joins TRBV11-1 to TRBJ2-2; tentatively, D is TRBD1 (6 bases). The CDR3 has 16 residues. CDR1 is SGHAT and CDR2 is FQDESV in the germline V gene (reference sequence). V was clipped by 6 bases and J by 0 bases, with 14 bases between them. The CDR3 DNA reads as TGTGCCAGCAGAGAACCACAGGGTTCGAACACCGGGGAGCTGTTTTTT. This gives the protein CASREPQGSNTGELFF. Filled out from reference TRBV11-1 and TRBJ2-2, the complete variable domain reads EAEVAQSPRYKITEKSQAVAFWCDPISGHATLYWYRQILGQGPELLVQFQDESVVDDSQLPKDRFSAERLKGVDSTLKIQPAELGDSAMYLCASREPQGSNTGELFFGEGSRLTVL.

In its sample, this clonotype was seen many times. J is TRBJ2-5 and V is TRBV15; no clear D gene. From germline, CDR1 is LNHNV and CDR2 YYDKDF (reference sequence). The V end lost 1 base, the J end lost 5 bases, and 11 bases lay between the germline ends. This CDR3 is 14 amino acids long. In nucleotides, the CDR3 is TGTGCCACCAGCAGAGGCGAAGGTCGCGAGACCCAGTACTTC. It yields the protein CATSRGEGRETQYF.

This clonotype was detected only a few times. The chain joins TRBV29-1 to TRBJ2-7, with TRBD1 matching over 9 bases. The CDR3 extends over 16 amino acids. The V gene end was trimmed by 6 bases and the J gene end by 4 bases; junction bases not matched to a gene: 16. The germline V gene has CDR1 SQVTM and CDR2 ANQGSEA. The CDR3 loop reads CSVLGLPGQGRYEQYF. In nucleotides, the CDR3 is TGCAGCGTCCTGGGCCTTCCGGGACAGGGTAGATACGAGCAGTACTTC.

This clonotype occurred many times. CDR3 bases: TGTGCCAGCAGCTTAGGTTTCGGGGGCTCCTACAATGAGCAGTTCTTC. This encodes CASSLGFGGSYNEQFF. The chain employs TRBV11-2 and TRBJ2-1, with D possibly TRBD2 on 6 matching bases. V was clipped by 1 base and J by 0 bases, with 10 bases between them. Germline CDR1 is SGHAT and CDR2 is FQNNGV. CDR3 length: 16 residues.

The chain carries TRBV20-1 and TRBJ2-5; 12 bases are a match to TRBD2. The V and J ends lost 6 bases and 5 bases, in that order; junction bases with no gene match: 13. The CDR3 is 16 residues long. In germline, CDR1 is DFQATT, CDR2 SNEGSKA (reference sequence). CDR3 sequence reads: CSATISSGRAGETQYF. CDR3 sequence (DNA): TGCAGTGCCACCATATCTAGCGGGAGGGCAGGGGAGACCCAGTACTTC.

This clonotype was detected only a few times. In DNA form, the CDR3 reads TGCAGTGCTAGAGATTCGGGCGGCTCCTACGAGCAGTACTTC. This codes for CSARDSGGSYEQYF. The chain recombines TRBV20-1 with TRBJ2-7; D remains unclear. Trimming took off 0 bases at V and 0 bases at J, with 9 bases between the two ends. The CDR3 loop spans 14 amino acids. Germline V gives CDR1 DFQATT, CDR2 SNEGSKA (reference sequence).

This chain connects TRBV11-2 to TRBJ2-3; tentatively, D is TRBD2 (6 bases). The germline CDR1 and CDR2 sequences are SGHAT and FQNNGV. CDR3 size: 19 residues. V was trimmed by 5 bases and J by 0 bases, leaving 24 bases between them. CDR3: CASSPEVDGLARSTDTQYF. The CDR3 DNA sequence: TGTGCCAGCAGCCCGGAGGTAGATGGCCTAGCGAGAAGCACAGATACGCAGTATTTT.

This clonotype has a handful of counts. The genes are TRBV5-6 and TRBJ1-1, with D maybe TRBD1 (5 bases). The CDR3 consists of 15 residues. The germline gives CDR1 SGHDT, CDR2 YYEEEE. The ends were cut back, 5 bases at V and 1 base at J, with 15 bases in the middle. The CDR3 nucleotides read TGTGCCAGCAGGGACAAATCCGGGGGGAACACTGAAGCTTTCTTT. Protein product: CASRDKSGGNTEAFF.

The chain combines TRBV29-1 with TRBJ2-1; 12 bases line up with TRBD2. Germline CDR1 reads SQVTM; CDR2 reads ANQGSEA. With 5 bases clipped from V and 2 bases from J, the junction kept 4 bases outside the gene matches. The CDR3 spans 15 residues. As DNA, the CDR3 is TGCAGCGTTTTGCGACTAGCGGGAGCCTACAATGAGCAGTTCTTC. It encodes CSVLRLAGAYNEQFF.

V is TRBV6-2 or TRBV6-3 and J is TRBJ2-1; 7 bases match TRBD1. V lost 6 bases and J lost 2; bases outside the gene matches: 10. Germline V gene lookup returns CDR1 MNHEY and CDR2 SVGEGT. The CDR3 sequence is 16 residues long. Here the CDR3 reads CASRPSGQGAYNEQFF. DNA of the CDR3: TGTGCCAGCAGACCCTCTGGGCAGGGGGCCTACAATGAGCAGTTCTTC.

This clonotype was seen a few times. The genes are TRBV4-2 and TRBJ2-1; 7 positions agree with TRBD2. Germline V gives CDR1 LGHNA, CDR2 YNFKEQ. The CDR3 length is 14 residues. V lost 4 bases to trimming and J lost 7 bases; unmatched junction nucleotides: 7. The CDR3 DNA is TGTGCCAGCAGCCGCCCTACGGGAGGTAATGAGCAGTTCTTC. It encodes CASSRPTGGNEQFF.

This clonotype was detected only a few times. The chain couples TRBV15 to TRBJ1-4; 8 nucleotides agree with TRBD1. The CDR3 is 14 residues long. Germline trimming cut 1 base from V and 8 bases from J; bases unmatched to any gene: 3. Germline V gives CDR1 LNHNV, CDR2 YYDKDF (reference sequence). CDR3 DNA sequence: TGTGCCACCAGCAGAGGGACAGGGAAAGAAAAACTGTTTTTT. Amino acid sequence: CATSRGTGKEKLFF.

The rearrangement links TRBV12-3 or TRBV12-4 to TRBJ2-7; TRBD2 is a possible D gene (5 bases). The V gene lost 2 bases and the J gene lost 3 bases, with 23 bases spanning the gap. This CDR3 has 18 amino acids. CDR3 residues: CASSLKGGSGVLIYEQYF. The CDR3 region has the DNA TGTGCCAGCAGTTTAAAAGGTGGGAGTGGGGTGTTAATCTACGAGCAGTACTTC.

This rearrangement joins TRBV27 to TRBJ2-7, with 8 positions matching TRBD2. CDR1 is MNHEY and CDR2 is SMNVEV in the germline V gene (reference sequence). The V gene end was trimmed by 8 bases and the J gene end by 2 bases; junction bases not matched to a gene: 14. This CDR3 is built from 16 residues. CDR3 protein: CASFPRDSGNPYEQYF. The CDR3 coding sequence is TGTGCCAGCTTTCCCAGGGATAGCGGGAACCCCTACGAGCAGTACTTC.

V is TRBV12-3 or TRBV12-4 and J is TRBJ1-2, with 7 bases matching TRBD1. V was pared by 7 bases and J by 8 bases, with 10 bases of the junction left unmatched. This CDR3 is built from 13 residues. Here the CDR3 reads CASNRGGQQGYTF. Written as DNA, the CDR3 is TGTGCCAGCAATAGGGGGGGACAGCAAGGCTACACCTTC.

The table lists this clonotype with a few counts. The V call is TRBV20-1, the J call TRBJ2-3; TRBD2 matches 8 bases. The V and J ends lost 0 bases and 4 bases, in that order; junction bases with no gene match: 6. CDR1 DFQATT and CDR2 SNEGSKA come from the germline V gene (reference sequence). The CDR3 runs 15 residues. The CDR3 here is CSARDPTSVADTQYF. The CDR3 DNA sequence: TGCAGTGCTAGAGATCCGACTAGCGTTGCAGATACGCAGTATTTT.

This clonotype has a count of ten or more. The CDR3 spells CASSTVDGGEQYF. The DNA of the CDR3 is TGTGCCAGCAGTACCGTCGACGGGGGCGAGCAGTACTTC. The chain uses TRBV7-6 and TRBJ2-7; weak D call: TRBD2 (6 bases). The germline V gene encodes CDR1 SGHVS and CDR2 FNYEAQ. V lost 6 bases and J 6 bases, leaving 15 bases between the germline ends. The length of the CDR3 is 13 residues.

This clonotype was detected a few times. V is TRBV6-5 and J is TRBJ1-2, with 8 nucleotides matching TRBD1. The germline V gene encodes CDR1 MNHEY and CDR2 SVGAGI. CDR3 size: 16 residues. J lost 3 bases, V lost 0 bases, and 6 bases had no gene match. CDR3 amino acids: CASSYSMTTGDYGYTF. CDR3 DNA: TGTGCCAGCAGTTACTCGATGACGACAGGGGACTATGGCTACACCTTC.

This chain connects TRBV7-8 to TRBJ2-2; D ambiguous. The CDR3 is made up of 12 amino acids. Germline assignment: CDR1 SGHVS and CDR2 FQNEAQ. Trimming stripped 4 bases from V and 6 bases from J, with 6 bases between. The CDR3 loop is CASSYHSGELFF. Written as DNA, the CDR3 is TGTGCCAGCAGCTATCACTCCGGGGAGCTGTTTTTT.

This clonotype was seen a handful of times. The V gene is TRBV30, the J gene TRBJ1-6; D perhaps matches TRBD1 (6 bases). Germline CDR1 reads GTSNPN; CDR2 reads SVGIG (reference sequence). The CDR3 runs to 13 residues. V lost 6 bases to trimming and J lost 10 bases, with 16 bases between them. CDR3: CACRGASSSPLHF. The CDR3 bases are TGTGCCTGTCGGGGGGCAAGTTCCTCACCCCTCCACTTT.

V gene TRBV18 combines with J gene TRBJ1-5; the D is unclear. V lost 5 bases and J lost 1, with 18 bases in between. Germline V CDR1 and CDR2: KGHSH, LQKENI. The length of the CDR3 is 17 residues. CDR3 sequence (DNA): TGTGCCAGCTCATCCGGACGGACGAGAGGGAGCAATCAGCCCCAGCATTTT. Its protein is CASSSGRTRGSNQPQHF.

In this sample, this clonotype turned up a few times. The chain employs TRBV6-6 and TRBJ2-3; TRBD1 agrees at 7 bases. V lost 7 bases and J lost 3; bases outside the gene matches: 4. CDR1 and CDR2 from the germline V gene are MNHNY and SVGAGI (reference sequence). The CDR3 runs to 13 residues. The CDR3 DNA follows: TGTGCCAGCATGGGCAGGGGGACAGATACGCAGTATTTT. Translated, it gives CASMGRGTDTQYF.

This clonotype was seen a few times. This chain uses TRBV4-2 with TRBJ2-7; D uncertain. The V gene lost 0 bases and the J gene lost 5 bases, with 5 bases spanning the gap. The CDR3 length is 12 residues. Germline loops: CDR1 LGHNA, CDR2 YNFKEQ. The CDR3 region has the DNA TGTGCCAGCAGCCAAGATGCGAACGAGCAGTACTTC. This gives the protein CASSQDANEQYF.

This clonotype turned up a few times. V usage is TRBV7-9 and J usage is TRBJ2-7, with D possibly being TRBD1 or TRBD2 (5 bases each). The germline V and J ends were trimmed by 4 bases and 6 bases, with 16 bases remaining between them. CDR3 size: 14 residues. Germline assignment: CDR1 SEHNR and CDR2 FQNEAQ (reference sequence). The CDR3 loop is CASSSDGGGIEQYF. The CDR3, as DNA: TGTGCCAGCAGCTCGGACGGTGGGGGTATCGAGCAGTACTTC.

This chain uses TRBV5-5 with TRBJ2-2, with 11 bases identical to TRBD1. This CDR3 is 16 amino acids long. The ends lost 5 bases at V and 6 bases at J; junction bases unmatched: 9. CDR1 and CDR2 from the germline V gene are SGHKS and YYEKEE (reference sequence). The CDR3 DNA reads as TGTGCCAGCAGTAAGGACAGGGGGCGGATCGCCGGGGAGCTGTTTTTT. Protein: CASSKDRGRIAGELFF.

This clonotype was found a few times. The chain joins TRBV2 to TRBJ2-5, with unresolved D. The germline V gene encodes CDR1 SNHLY and CDR2 FYNNEI. This CDR3 contains 11 residues. V was shortened by 7 bases and J by 3 bases, with 6 bases between the two germline ends. CDR3 sequence: CASKHEETQYF. The DNA of the CDR3 is TGTGCCAGCAAACACGAAGAGACCCAGTACTTC. The full variable domain, in which reference TRBV2 and TRBJ2-5 provide the parts outside the CDR3, is EPEVTQTPSHQVTQMGQEVILRCVPISNHLYFYWYRQILGQKVEFLVSFYNNEISEKSEIFDDQFSVERPDGSNFTLKIRSTKLEDSAMYFCASKHEETQYFGPGTRLLVL.